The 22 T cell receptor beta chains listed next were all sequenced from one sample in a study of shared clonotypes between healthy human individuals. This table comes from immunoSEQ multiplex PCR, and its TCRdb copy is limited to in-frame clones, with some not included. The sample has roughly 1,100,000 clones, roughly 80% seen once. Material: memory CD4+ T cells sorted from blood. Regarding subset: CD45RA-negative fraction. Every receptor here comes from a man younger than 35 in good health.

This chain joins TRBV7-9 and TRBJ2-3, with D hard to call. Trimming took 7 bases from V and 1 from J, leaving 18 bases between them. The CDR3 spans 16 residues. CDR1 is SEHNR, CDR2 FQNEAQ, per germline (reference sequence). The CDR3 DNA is TGTGCCAGCACCCCAAGGCGGTTAAAGGGCACAGATACGCAGTATTTT. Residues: CASTPRRLKGTDTQYF. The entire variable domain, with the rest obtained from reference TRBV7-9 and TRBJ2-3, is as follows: DTGVSQNPRHKITKRGQNVTFRCDPISEHNRLYWYRQTLGQGPEFLTYFQNEAQLEKSRLLSDRFSAERPKGSFSTLEIQRTEQGDSAMYLCASTPRRLKGTDTQYFGPGTRLTVL.

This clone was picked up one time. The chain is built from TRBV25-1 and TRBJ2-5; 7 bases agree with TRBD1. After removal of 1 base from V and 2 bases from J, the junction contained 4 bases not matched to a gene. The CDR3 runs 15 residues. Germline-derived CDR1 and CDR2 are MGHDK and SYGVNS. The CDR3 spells CASSELGTVQETQYF. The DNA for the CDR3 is TGTGCCAGCAGTGAATTGGGGACAGTTCAAGAGACCCAGTACTTC.

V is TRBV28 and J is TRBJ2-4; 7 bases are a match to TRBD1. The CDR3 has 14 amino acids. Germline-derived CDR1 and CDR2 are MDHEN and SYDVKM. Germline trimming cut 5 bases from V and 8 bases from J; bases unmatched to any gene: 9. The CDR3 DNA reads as TGTGCCAGCAGTCCACAGGGGTACGGAGACATTCAGTACTTC. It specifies CASSPQGYGDIQYF.

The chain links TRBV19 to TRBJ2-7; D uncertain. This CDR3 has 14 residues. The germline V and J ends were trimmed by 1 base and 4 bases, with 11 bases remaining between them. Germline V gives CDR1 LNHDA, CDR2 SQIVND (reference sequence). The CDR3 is CASSIGVGVYEQYF. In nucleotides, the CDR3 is TGTGCCAGTAGTATAGGAGTTGGAGTTTACGAGCAGTACTTC. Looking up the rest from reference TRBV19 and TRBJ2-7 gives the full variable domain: DGGITQSPKYLFRKEGQNVTLSCEQNLNHDAMYWYRQDPGQGLRLIYYSQIVNDFQKGDIAEGYSVSREKKESFPLTVTSAQKNPTAFYLCASSIGVGVYEQYFGPGTRLTVT.

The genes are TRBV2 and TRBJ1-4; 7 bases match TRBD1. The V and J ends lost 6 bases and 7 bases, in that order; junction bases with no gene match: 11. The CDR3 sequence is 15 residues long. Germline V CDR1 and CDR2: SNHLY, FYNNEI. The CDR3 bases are TGTGCCAGCAGACGAGCAGGGGGAGGAGCTGAAAAACTGTTTTTT. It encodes CASRRAGGGAEKLFF.

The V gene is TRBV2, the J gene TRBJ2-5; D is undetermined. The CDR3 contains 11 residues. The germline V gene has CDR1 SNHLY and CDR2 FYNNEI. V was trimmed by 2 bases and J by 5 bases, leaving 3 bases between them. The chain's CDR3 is CASSEWETQYF. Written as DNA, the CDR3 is TGTGCCAGCAGTGAATGGGAGACCCAGTACTTC.

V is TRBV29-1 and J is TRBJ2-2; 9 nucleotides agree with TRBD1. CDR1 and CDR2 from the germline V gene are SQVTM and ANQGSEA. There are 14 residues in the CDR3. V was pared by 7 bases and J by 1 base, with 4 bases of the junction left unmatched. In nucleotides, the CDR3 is TGCAGCGCCCTGGGACAGGGGAACACCGGGGAGCTGTTTTTT. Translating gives CSALGQGNTGELFF.

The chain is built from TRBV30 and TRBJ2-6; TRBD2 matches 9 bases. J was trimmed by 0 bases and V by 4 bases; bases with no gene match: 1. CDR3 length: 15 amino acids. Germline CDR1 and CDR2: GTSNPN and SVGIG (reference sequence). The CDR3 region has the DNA TGTGCCTGGACAGCGGGAGGCTCTGGGGCCAACGTCCTGACTTTC. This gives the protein CAWTAGGSGANVLTF. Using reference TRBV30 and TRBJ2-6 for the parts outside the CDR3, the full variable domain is SQTIHQWPATLVQPVGSPLSLECTVEGTSNPNLYWYRQAAGRGLQLLFYSVGIGQISSEVPQNLSASRPQDRQFILSSKKLLLSDSGFYLCAWTAGGSGANVLTFGAGSRLTVL.

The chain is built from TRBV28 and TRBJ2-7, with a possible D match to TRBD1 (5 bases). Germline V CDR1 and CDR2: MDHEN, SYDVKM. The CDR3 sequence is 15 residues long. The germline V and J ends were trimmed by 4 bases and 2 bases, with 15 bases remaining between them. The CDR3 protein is CASSYSRGGAYEQYF. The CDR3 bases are TGTGCCAGCAGTTATTCAAGGGGCGGAGCCTACGAGCAGTACTTC.

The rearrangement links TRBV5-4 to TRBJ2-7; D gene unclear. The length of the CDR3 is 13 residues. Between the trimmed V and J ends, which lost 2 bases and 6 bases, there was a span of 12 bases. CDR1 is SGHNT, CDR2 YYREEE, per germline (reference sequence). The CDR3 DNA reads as TGTGCCAGCAGCTTCCCCCTCCGGAGCGAGCAGTACTTC. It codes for CASSFPLRSEQYF.

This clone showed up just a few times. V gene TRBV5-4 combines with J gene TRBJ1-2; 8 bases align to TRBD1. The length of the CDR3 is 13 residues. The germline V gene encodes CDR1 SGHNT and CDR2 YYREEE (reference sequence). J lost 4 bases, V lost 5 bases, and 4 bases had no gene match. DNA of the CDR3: TGTGCCAGCAGTATAGACAGGGGCTATGGCTACACCTTC. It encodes CASSIDRGYGYTF.

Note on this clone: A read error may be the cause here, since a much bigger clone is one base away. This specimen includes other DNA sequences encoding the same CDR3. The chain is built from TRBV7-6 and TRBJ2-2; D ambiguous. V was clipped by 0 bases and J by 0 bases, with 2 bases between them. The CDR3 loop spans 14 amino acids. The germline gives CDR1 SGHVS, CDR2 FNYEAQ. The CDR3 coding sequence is TGTGCCAGCAGCTTAGCCGCGAACACCGGGGAGCTGTTTTTT. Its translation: CASSLAANTGELFF.

In DNA, the CDR3 is TGCGCCAGCAGCCAAGGATACGGGAGGGAAAACATTCAGTACTTC. Protein sequence: CASSQGYGRENIQYF. The chain uses TRBV4-3 and TRBJ2-4; 8 bases line up with TRBD2. CDR1 LGHNA and CDR2 YSLEER come from the germline V gene. With 1 base clipped from V and 5 bases from J, the junction kept 4 bases outside the gene matches. This CDR3 has 15 residues.

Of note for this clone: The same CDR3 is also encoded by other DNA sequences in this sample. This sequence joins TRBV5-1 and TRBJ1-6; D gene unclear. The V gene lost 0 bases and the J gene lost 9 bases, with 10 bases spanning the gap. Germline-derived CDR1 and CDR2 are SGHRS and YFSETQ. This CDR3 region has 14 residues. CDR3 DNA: TGCGCCAGCAGCTTGGAGGGTGCGGGTTCACCCCTCCACTTT. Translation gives CASSLEGAGSPLHF.

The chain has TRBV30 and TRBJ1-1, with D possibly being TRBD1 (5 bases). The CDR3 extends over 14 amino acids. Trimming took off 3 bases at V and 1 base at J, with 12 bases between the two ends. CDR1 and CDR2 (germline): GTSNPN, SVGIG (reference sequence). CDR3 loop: CAWRLDTPNTEAFF. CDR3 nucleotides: TGTGCCTGGAGGTTGGACACGCCGAACACTGAAGCTTTCTTT.

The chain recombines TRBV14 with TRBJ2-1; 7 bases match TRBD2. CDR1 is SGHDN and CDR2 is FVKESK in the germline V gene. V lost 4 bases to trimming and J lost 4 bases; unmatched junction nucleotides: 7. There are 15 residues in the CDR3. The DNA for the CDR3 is TGTGCCAGCAGCCGGGGACTACTGTGGTACAATGAGCAGTTCTTC. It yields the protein CASSRGLLWYNEQFF.

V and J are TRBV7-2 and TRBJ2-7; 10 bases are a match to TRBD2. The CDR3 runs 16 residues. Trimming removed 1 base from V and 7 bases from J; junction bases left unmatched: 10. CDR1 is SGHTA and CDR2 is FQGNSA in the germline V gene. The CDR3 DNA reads TGTGCCAGCAGCTTAGTTTTCCTAGCGGGAGAATTTGAGCAGTACTTC. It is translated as CASSLVFLAGEFEQYF.

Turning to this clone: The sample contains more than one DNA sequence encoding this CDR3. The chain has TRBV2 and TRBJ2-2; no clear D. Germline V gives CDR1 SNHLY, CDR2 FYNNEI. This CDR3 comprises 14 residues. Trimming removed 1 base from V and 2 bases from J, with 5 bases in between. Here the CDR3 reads CASSEGPNTGELFF. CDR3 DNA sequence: TGTGCCAGCAGTGAAGGGCCAAACACCGGGGAGCTGTTTTTT.

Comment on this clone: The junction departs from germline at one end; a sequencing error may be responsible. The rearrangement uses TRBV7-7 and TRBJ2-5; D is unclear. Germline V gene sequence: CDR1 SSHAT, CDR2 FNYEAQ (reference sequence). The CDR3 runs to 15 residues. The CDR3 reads CASSLNPRDQETQYF. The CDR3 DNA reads TGTGCTAGCAGCTTAAACCCACGGGACCAAGAGACCCAGTACTTC.

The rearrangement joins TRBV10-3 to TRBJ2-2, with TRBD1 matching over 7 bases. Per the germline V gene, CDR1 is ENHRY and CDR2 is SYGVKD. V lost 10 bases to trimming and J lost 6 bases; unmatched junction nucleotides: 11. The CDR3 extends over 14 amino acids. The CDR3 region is CATWGTAVSGELFF. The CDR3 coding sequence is TGTGCCACCTGGGGGACAGCCGTCTCCGGGGAGCTGTTTTTT.

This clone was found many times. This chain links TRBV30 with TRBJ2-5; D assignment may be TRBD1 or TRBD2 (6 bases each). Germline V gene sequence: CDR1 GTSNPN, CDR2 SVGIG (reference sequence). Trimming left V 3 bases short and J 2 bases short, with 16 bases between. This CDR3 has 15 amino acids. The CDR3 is CAWSLGGGGQETQYF. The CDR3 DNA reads TGTGCCTGGAGCTTAGGGGGAGGAGGGCAAGAGACCCAGTACTTC.

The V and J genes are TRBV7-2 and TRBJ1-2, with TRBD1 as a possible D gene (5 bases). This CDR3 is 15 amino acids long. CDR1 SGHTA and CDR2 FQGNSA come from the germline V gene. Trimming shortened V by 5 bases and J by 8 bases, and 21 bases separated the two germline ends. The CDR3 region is CASSPFRDPSGGYTF. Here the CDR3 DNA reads TGTGCCAGCAGCCCCTTTCGGGACCCCTCTGGGGGCTACACCTTC.